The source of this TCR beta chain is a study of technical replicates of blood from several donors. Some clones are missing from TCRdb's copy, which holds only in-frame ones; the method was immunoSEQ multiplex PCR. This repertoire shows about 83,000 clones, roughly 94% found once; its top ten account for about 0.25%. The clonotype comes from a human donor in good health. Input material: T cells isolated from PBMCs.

CDR3 DNA sequence: TGCGCCAGCAGTACAGGGTGGAATTCACCCCTCCACTTT. Translating it yields CASSTGWNSPLHF. This rearrangement joins TRBV10-2 to TRBJ1-6, with a weak D call TRBD1 (6 bases). CDR1 is WSHSY and CDR2 is SAAADI in the germline V gene. The V end was cut by 5 bases, the J end by 7 bases, with 9 bases between. The CDR3 runs 13 residues.